The 11 T cell receptor beta chains given below trace back to one sample, sequenced in a study of OX40 agonist ivuxolimab in advanced cancers. Generated by immunoSEQ multiplex PCR, the TCRdb table keeps only in-frame clones and is missing some. This sample has more than 70,000 clones, with more than 80% found just once. Specimen: CD4+ or CD8+ T cells sorted from blood, collected in a trial of the OX40 agonist ivuxolimab. All receptors derive from an adult with an advanced solid tumor such as melanoma, head and neck, liver or kidney cancer.

This clone was recorded once. The chain recombines TRBV6-1 with TRBJ2-4, with D unclear. Germline CDR1 and CDR2: MNHNS and SASEGT. The CDR3 extends over 14 amino acids. Deletions cut 3 bases from V and 5 bases from J, with 11 bases between. CDR3 nucleotides: TGTGCCAGCAGTGATCGGGCAATGCAAAACATTCAGTACTTC. This codes for CASSDRAMQNIQYF.

This clone was observed a single time. The chain recombines TRBV27 with TRBJ2-6; no definite D call. The germline gives CDR1 MNHEY, CDR2 SMNVEV (reference sequence). This CDR3 contains 15 residues. V was cut by 6 bases and J by 2 bases, with 11 bases left in between. CDR3 DNA sequence: TGTGCCAGCAGCGCCCGGGTGGCTGGGGCCAACGTCCTGACTTTC. As protein: CASSARVAGANVLTF. Together with reference TRBV27 and TRBJ2-6, the CDR3 gives the full variable domain: EAQVTQNPRYLITVTGKKLTVTCSQNMNHEYMSWYRQDPGLGLRQIYYSMNVEVTDKGDVPEGYKVSRKEKRNFPLILESPSPNQTSLYFCASSARVAGANVLTFGAGSRLTVL.

The chain has TRBV11-1 and TRBJ1-1; weak D call: TRBD1 (6 bases). The CDR3 consists of 15 residues. Germline loops: CDR1 SGHAT, CDR2 FQDESV (reference sequence). The V and J ends lost 6 bases and 0 bases respectively, with 14 bases between them. The CDR3 protein is CASRWTANMNTEAFF. The CDR3, as DNA: TGTGCCAGCAGATGGACAGCCAACATGAACACTGAAGCTTTCTTT.

V is TRBV2 and J is TRBJ2-2; 13 bases are a match to TRBD2. Per the germline V gene, CDR1 is SNHLY and CDR2 is FYNNEI. Trimming removed 0 bases from V and 4 bases from J; junction bases left unmatched: 5. This CDR3 has 18 amino acids. The CDR3 spells CASSEARLAGGGTGELFF. The CDR3 DNA follows: TGTGCCAGCAGTGAAGCAAGACTAGCGGGAGGCGGCACCGGGGAGCTGTTTTTT.

This clone has a handful of counts. This chain links TRBV6-5 with TRBJ1-2; the D is unclear. The germline V gene has CDR1 MNHEY and CDR2 SVGAGI. V was pared by 3 bases and J by 0 bases, with 8 bases between. The CDR3 length is 14 residues. The DNA for the CDR3 is TGTGCCAGCAGTTATGGCGGTTCTAACTATGGCTACACCTTC. Protein: CASSYGGSNYGYTF.

The chain combines TRBV18 with TRBJ2-1; D is uncertain. With 6 bases removed from V and 7 bases from J, the gap between germline ends came to 16 bases. There are 14 residues in the CDR3. CDR1 and CDR2 (germline): KGHSH, LQKENI. The CDR3 loop is CASSHPEPWNEQFF. CDR3 sequence (DNA): TGTGCCAGCTCGCACCCAGAGCCATGGAATGAGCAGTTCTTC.

This chain joins TRBV2 and TRBJ1-5; D might be TRBD1 (5 bases). The CDR3 runs to 15 residues. From germline, CDR1 is SNHLY and CDR2 FYNNEI. The V and J ends lost 7 bases and 3 bases respectively, with 16 bases between them. CDR3 sequence: CASNPGTVYNQPQHF. The CDR3 DNA reads as TGTGCCAGCAACCCCGGGACGGTATACAATCAGCCCCAGCATTTT.

This chain links TRBV28 with TRBJ1-5, with a weak D call TRBD1 (5 bases). V shed 4 bases and J shed 0 bases, with 16 bases lying between them. Germline V gene sequence: CDR1 MDHEN, CDR2 SYDVKM. This CDR3 is 17 amino acids long. Written as DNA, the CDR3 is TGTGCCAGCAGTTCCCCGGGGAGGGGATATAGCAATCAGCCCCAGCATTTT. As protein: CASSSPGRGYSNQPQHF.

This chain joins TRBV28 and TRBJ1-2; D perhaps matches TRBD1 (5 bases). CDR3 length: 16 amino acids. The V gene lost 3 bases and the J gene lost 7 bases, with 21 bases spanning the gap. Germline-derived CDR1 and CDR2 are MDHEN and SYDVKM. This CDR3 reads CASSFPAAGARGGYTF. In nucleotides, the CDR3 is TGTGCCAGCAGTTTTCCGGCCGCCGGGGCGAGGGGTGGCTACACCTTC.

V usage is TRBV7-7 and J usage is TRBJ1-2; weak D call: TRBD1 (5 bases). CDR1 is SSHAT, CDR2 FNYEAQ, per germline (reference sequence). The ends were cut back, 6 bases at V and 4 bases at J, with 9 bases in the middle. There are 12 residues in the CDR3. The CDR3 DNA reads as TGTGCCAGCAGGGGGGTGGGCTATGGCTACACCTTC. It encodes CASRGVGYGYTF.

In this sample, this clone turned up a few times. The V call is TRBV11-3, the J call TRBJ2-3; 8 bases match TRBD2. V shed 5 bases, J shed 2 bases, and the junction held 6 bases outside the gene matches. The CDR3 sequence is 15 residues long. CDR1 is SGHNT, CDR2 YENEEA, per germline. CDR3 nucleotide sequence: TGTGCCAGCAGCCCGACAGCGGGGGCCACAGATACGCAGTATTTT. Amino acid sequence: CASSPTAGATDTQYF. The variable domain in full, with the rest retrieved from reference TRBV11-3 and TRBJ2-3, is EAGVVQSPRYKIIEKKQPVAFWCNPISGHNTLYWYLQNLGQGPELLIRYENEEAVDDSQLPKDRFSAERLKGVDSTLKIQPAELGDSAVYLCASSPTAGATDTQYFGPGTRLTVL.